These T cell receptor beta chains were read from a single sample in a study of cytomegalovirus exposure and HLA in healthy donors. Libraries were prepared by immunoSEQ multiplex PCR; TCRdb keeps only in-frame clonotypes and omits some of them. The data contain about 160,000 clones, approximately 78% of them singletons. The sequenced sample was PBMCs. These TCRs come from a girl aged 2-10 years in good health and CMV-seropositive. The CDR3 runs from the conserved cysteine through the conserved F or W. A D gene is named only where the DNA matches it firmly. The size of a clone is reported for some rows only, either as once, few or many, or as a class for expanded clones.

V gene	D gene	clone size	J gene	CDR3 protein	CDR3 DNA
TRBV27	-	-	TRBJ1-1	CASRPVGKNTEAFF	TGTGCCAGCAGACCCGTGGGCAAGAACACTGAAGCTTTCTTT
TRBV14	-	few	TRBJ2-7	CASSEGQTYEQYF	TGTGCCAGCAGCGAAGGACAGACCTACGAGCAGTACTTC
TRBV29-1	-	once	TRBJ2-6	CSVRTGRSGANVLTF	TGCAGCGTTCGTACAGGGCGCTCTGGGGCCAACGTCCTGACTTTC
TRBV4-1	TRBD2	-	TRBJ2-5	CASSPGAGGPSKKTQYF	TGCGCCAGCAGCCCCGGGGCGGGAGGGCCCTCCAAGAAGACCCAGTACTTC
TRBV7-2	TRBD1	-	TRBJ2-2	CASRQDRVSTGELFF	TGTGCCAGCAGACAGGACAGGGTGTCTACCGGGGAGCTGTTTTTT
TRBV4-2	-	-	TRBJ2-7	CASSQDFYYEQYF	TGTGCCAGCAGCCAAGACTTTTACTACGAGCAGTACTTC
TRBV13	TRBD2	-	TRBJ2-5	CASSYPTSGSETQYF	TGTGCCAGCAGCTACCCTACTAGCGGGAGTGAGACCCAGTACTTC
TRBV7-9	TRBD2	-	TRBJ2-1	CASRQTDQGLAGGHEQFF	TGTGCCAGCAGACAAACCGATCAGGGACTAGCGGGAGGCCATGAGCAGTTCTTC
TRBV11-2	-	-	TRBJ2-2	CASSSALNTGELFF	TGTGCCAGCAGCTCCGCGCTGAACACCGGGGAGCTGTTTTTT
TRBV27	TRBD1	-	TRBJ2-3	CASSFPDRGTQYF	TGTGCCAGCAGTTTCCCGGACAGGGGTACGCAGTATTTT
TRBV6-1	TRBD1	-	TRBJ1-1	CASSEGYRGQLNTEAFF	TGTGCCAGCAGTGAAGGATACAGGGGGCAACTGAACACTGAAGCTTTCTTT
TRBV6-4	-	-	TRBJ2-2	CASSDTNRDTGELFF	TGTGCCAGCAGTGACACAAACAGGGACACCGGGGAGCTGTTTTTT
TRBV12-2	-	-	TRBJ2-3	CASRLAMRSTDTQYF	TGTGCAAGTCGCTTAGCGATGAGGAGCACAGATACGCAGTATTTT
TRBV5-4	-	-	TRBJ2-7	CASSFRAGSYEQYF	TGTGCCAGCAGCTTCAGGGCAGGTAGCTACGAGCAGTACTTC
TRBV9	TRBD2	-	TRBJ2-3	CASSVGWNGGSPDTQYF	TGTGCCAGCAGCGTAGGTTGGAATGGCGGGAGCCCAGATACGCAGTATTTT
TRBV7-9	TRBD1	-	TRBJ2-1	CASSRTQGANEQFF	TGTGCCAGCAGCCGTACGCAGGGGGCTAATGAGCAGTTCTTC
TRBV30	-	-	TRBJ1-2	CASNAGFYGYTF	TGTGCTTCTAACGCAGGGTTCTATGGCTACACCTTC
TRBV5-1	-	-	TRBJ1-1	CASSLGGRNTEAFF	TGCGCCAGCAGCTTGGGGGGCAGAAACACTGAAGCTTTCTTT
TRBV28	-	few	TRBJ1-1	CASRAYGGDTEAFF	TGTGCCAGCAGGGCCTACGGGGGAGATACTGAAGCTTTCTTT
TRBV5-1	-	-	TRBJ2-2	CASSWRADGYTGELFF	TGCGCCAGCAGCTGGAGGGCGGACGGGTACACCGGGGAGCTGTTTTTT
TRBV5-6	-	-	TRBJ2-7	CASSLGIANSYEQYF	TGTGCCAGCAGCTTGGGAATAGCAAATTCCTACGAGCAGTACTTC
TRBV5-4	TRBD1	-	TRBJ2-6	CASSPGITGAGANVLTF	TGTGCCAGCAGCCCGGGAATAACAGGGGCTGGGGCCAACGTCCTGACTTTC
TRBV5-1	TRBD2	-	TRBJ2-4	CASSGGLGLAKNIQYF	TGCGCCAGCAGCGGTGGACTAGGACTAGCCAAAAACATTCAGTACTTC
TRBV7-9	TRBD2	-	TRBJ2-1	CASSFWRDYYNEQFF	TGTGCCAGCAGCTTTTGGCGGGACTACTACAATGAGCAGTTCTTC
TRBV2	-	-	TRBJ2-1	CASILDSESLNEQFF	TGTGCCAGCATCCTAGACAGCGAATCCCTCAATGAGCAGTTCTTC
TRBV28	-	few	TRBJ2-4	CASSLVGRLAKNIQYF	TGTGCCAGCAGTTTAGTCGGGAGACTAGCCAAAAACATTCAGTACTTC
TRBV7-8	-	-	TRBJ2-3	CASSFRTDTQYF	TGTGCCAGCAGCTTCAGGACAGATACGCAGTATTTT
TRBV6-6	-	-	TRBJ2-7	CASRPDSYEQYF	TGTGCCAGCAGACCTGACAGCTACGAGCAGTACTTC
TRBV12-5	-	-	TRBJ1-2	CASAAKGDTNGRTF	TGTGCTAGTGCCGCGAAAGGGGACACAAACGGGAGGACCTTC
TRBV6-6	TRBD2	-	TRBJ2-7	CASSGLVGEQYF	TGTGCCAGCAGTGGACTAGTTGGCGAGCAGTACTTC
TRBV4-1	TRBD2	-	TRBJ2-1	CASSSAGGPIFNNEQFF	TGCGCCAGCAGTTCAGCGGGAGGGCCCATTTTTAACAATGAGCAGTTCTTC
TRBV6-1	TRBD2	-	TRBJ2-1	CASSEERLAGSLSNEQFF	TGTGCCAGCAGTGAAGAGCGGCTAGCGGGGAGTTTGTCCAATGAGCAGTTCTTC
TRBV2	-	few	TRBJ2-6	CASRPGGANVLTF	TGTGCCAGCAGGCCCGGGGGGGCCAACGTCCTGACTTTC
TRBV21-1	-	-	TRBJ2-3	CASRAGKADTQYF	TGTGCCAGCAGAGCGGGAAAGGCAGATACGCAGTATTTT
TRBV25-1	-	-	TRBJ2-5	CASSDTRGLAGETQYF	TGTGCCAGCAGTGATACCAGGGGTTTAGCGGGAGAGACCCAGTACTTC
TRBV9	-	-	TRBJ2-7	CASSVDSGHYEQYF	TGTGCCAGCAGCGTAGACAGCGGTCACTACGAGCAGTACTTC
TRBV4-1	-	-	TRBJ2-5	CASSQDRQETQYF	TGCGCCAGCAGCCAAGATCGCCAAGAGACCCAGTACTTC
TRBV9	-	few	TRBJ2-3	CASSVDEADTQYF	TGTGCCAGCAGCGTAGATGAGGCAGATACGCAGTATTTT
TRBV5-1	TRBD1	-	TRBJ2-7	CASSFWTGGPYSSYEQYF	TGCGCCAGCAGCTTTTGGACAGGGGGCCCTTATAGCTCCTACGAGCAGTACTTC
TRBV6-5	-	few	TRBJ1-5	CASSSVTSNQPQHF	TGTGCCAGCAGTTCCGTGACAAGCAATCAGCCCCAGCATTTT
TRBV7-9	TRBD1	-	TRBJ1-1	CASSVGTGGMNTEAFF	TGTGCCAGCAGCGTAGGGACAGGCGGAATGAACACTGAAGCTTTCTTT
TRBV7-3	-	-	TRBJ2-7	CASSLTGDGREQYF	TGTGCCAGCAGCTTAACGGGAGACGGTCGAGAGCAGTACTTC
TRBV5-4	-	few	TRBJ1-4	CASSTKQGDEKLFF	TGTGCCAGCAGTACGAAACAGGGAGATGAAAAACTGTTTTTT
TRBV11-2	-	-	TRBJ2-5	CASSLEPGRETQYF	TGTGCCAGCAGCTTAGAGCCGGGTAGGGAGACCCAGTACTTC
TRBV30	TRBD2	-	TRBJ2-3	CAWSVRGDRDTQYF	TGTGCCTGGAGTGTACGGGGGGACCGGGATACGCAGTATTTT
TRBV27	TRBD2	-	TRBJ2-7	CASSFLAGPYPYEQYF	TGTGCCAGCAGTTTCCTAGCGGGACCCTATCCTTACGAGCAGTACTTC
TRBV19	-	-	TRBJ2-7	CASSILGLDYEQYF	TGTGCCAGTAGTATCCTTGGACTCGACTACGAGCAGTACTTC